These 20 T cell receptor beta chains originate from one sample sequenced in a study of T-cell reconstitution after alpha-beta-depleted transplantation in children. Construction of the TCRbeta library involved unique molecular identifiers. TCRdb reanalysed the PCR reads using MiXCR and keeps one entry per CDR3 protein. Of about 400,000 distinct CDR3 sequences detected, around 20% appear once; the ten largest clones hold approximately 3.8%. Specimen: PBMCs from the stem cell graft donor, collected from the stem cell graft. These receptors all come from a human donor who donated a stem cell graft to a child with acute myeloid leukemia.

There are a few counts of this clonotype. This chain connects TRBV20-1 to TRBJ1-4, with D unresolved. The CDR3 is 18 residues long. Germline lookup yields CDR1 DFQATT and CDR2 SNEGSKA (reference sequence). Trimming took off 0 bases at V and 2 bases at J, with 19 bases between the two ends. This CDR3 reads CSARDHIGFGITNEKLFF. The CDR3 nucleotides are TGCAGTGCTAGAGATCACATAGGTTTCGGGATTACTAATGAAAAACTGTTTTTT.

This rearrangement joins TRBV30 to TRBJ2-1; no clear D gene. The V end lost 2 bases, the J end lost 5 bases, and 7 bases lay between the germline ends. CDR3 length: 12 residues. CDR1 is GTSNPN, CDR2 SVGIG, per germline (reference sequence). The CDR3 protein is CAWSRPNNEQFF. The CDR3 DNA is TGTGCCTGGAGTCGGCCCAACAATGAGCAGTTCTTC.

This chain links TRBV9 with TRBJ2-7; D perhaps matches TRBD1 (6 bases). The CDR3 is 12 residues long. Per germline, CDR1 SGDLS and CDR2 YYNGEE. V dropped 3 bases and J dropped 7 bases, with 11 bases sitting between them. Written as DNA, the CDR3 is TGTGCCAGCAGCGCAAATCAGGGGGAGCAGTACTTC. Protein product: CASSANQGEQYF.

V is TRBV20-1 and J is TRBJ2-3; 9 nucleotides line up with TRBD2. The CDR3 covers 14 residues. Germline CDR1 and CDR2: DFQATT and SNEGSKA (reference sequence). Trimming cost V 5 bases and J 1 base; bases outside gene matches: 4. For the CDR3, the DNA is TGCAGTGCTCCCCGGACTAGCGGCACAGATACGCAGTATTTT. Its translation is CSAPRTSGTDTQYF.

This clonotype appeared a few times. V and J are TRBV12-3 or TRBV12-4 and TRBJ2-2, with a weak D call TRBD2 (6 bases). Deletions cut 6 bases from V and 1 base from J, with 9 bases between. This CDR3 region has 14 residues. DNA of the CDR3: TGTGCCAGCAGCCGACTAGGGAACACCGGGGAGCTGTTTTTT. Protein: CASSRLGNTGELFF.

The chain joins TRBV7-9 to TRBJ1-3; D ambiguous. The V and J ends lost 5 bases and 2 bases respectively, with 13 bases between them. Germline CDR1 and CDR2: SEHNR and FQNEAQ (reference sequence). This CDR3 is built from 15 residues. As DNA, the CDR3 is TGTGCCAGCAGCCCGGGCCCAGCGGCTGGAAACACCATATATTTT. Translation gives CASSPGPAAGNTIYF.

The table lists this clonotype with many counts. The J gene is TRBJ2-7, the V gene TRBV10-3, with D unclear. The CDR3 has 12 residues. Trimming stripped 4 bases from V and 3 bases from J, with 7 bases between. Germline CDR1 is ENHRY and CDR2 is SYGVKD. The DNA of the CDR3 is TGTGCCATCAGTGGGACGGACTACGAGCAGTACTTC. This gives the protein CAISGTDYEQYF.

The rearrangement uses TRBV9 and TRBJ2-1, with D tentatively TRBD1 (6 bases). The CDR3 spans 17 residues. The germline CDR1 and CDR2 sequences are SGDLS and YYNGEE. Deletions cut 0 bases from V and 0 bases from J, with 13 bases between. Here the CDR3 DNA reads TGTGCCAGCAGCGTAGTTCCTCAGGGGAGCTCCTACAATGAGCAGTTCTTC. Translation gives CASSVVPQGSSYNEQFF.

The gene calls are TRBV4-2 and TRBJ1-1, with D uncertain. V dropped 4 bases and J dropped 4 bases, with 16 bases sitting between them. From germline, CDR1 is LGHNA and CDR2 YNFKEQ. The CDR3 spans 15 residues. Here the CDR3 reads CASSPRRELGTEAFF. The CDR3 region has the DNA TGTGCCAGCAGCCCGCGGAGGGAATTGGGCACTGAAGCTTTCTTT.

V gene TRBV24-1 combines with J gene TRBJ2-1; TRBD1 matches 9 bases. This CDR3 is 16 amino acids long. J gave up 1 base and V 4 bases, and 4 bases lay outside the gene matches. Germline assignment: CDR1 KGHDR and CDR2 SFDVKD. This CDR3 reads CATSDSGTGSYNEQFF. CDR3 DNA: TGTGCCACCAGTGACAGTGGGACAGGGTCCTACAATGAGCAGTTCTTC.

This chain links TRBV13 with TRBJ2-1, with 7 bases lining up with TRBD2. The length of the CDR3 is 15 residues. CDR1 is PRHDT and CDR2 is FYEKMQ in the germline V gene (reference sequence). The ends lost 2 bases at V and 8 bases at J; junction bases unmatched: 9. The CDR3 loop reads CASSLKRGREDEQFF. The CDR3 DNA reads as TGTGCCAGCAGCTTAAAGAGAGGGAGGGAGGATGAGCAGTTCTTC.

V gene TRBV12-3 or TRBV12-4 combines with J gene TRBJ2-7, with a weak D call TRBD2 (5 bases). The CDR3 has 16 residues. V was cut by 2 bases and J by 6 bases, with 20 bases left in between. CDR3 nucleotides: TGTGCCAGCAGTTTAAGGCAGGCCCTAGCCGAGTCCGAGCAGTACTTC. Translating it yields CASSLRQALAESEQYF.

This clonotype was observed at least ten times. The rearrangement joins TRBV25-1 to TRBJ2-7, with D unresolved. Per the germline V gene, CDR1 is MGHDK and CDR2 is SYGVNS. The V end was cut by 2 bases, the J end by 3 bases, with 5 bases between. This CDR3 is 12 amino acids long. CDR3 region: CASSEGIYEQYF. The CDR3 DNA reads TGTGCCAGCAGTGAAGGGATCTACGAGCAGTACTTC.

J is TRBJ2-2 and V is TRBV5-6; D may be TRBD1 (6 bases). The germline gives CDR1 SGHDT, CDR2 YYEEEE. V was pared by 1 base and J by 2 bases, with 18 bases between. The CDR3 runs to 18 residues. The CDR3: CASSLPLWTELNTGELFF. The CDR3 DNA is TGTGCCAGCAGCTTGCCGTTGTGGACAGAACTTAACACCGGGGAGCTGTTTTTT.

This chain uses TRBV29-1 with TRBJ2-1, with 8 bases aligning to TRBD1. J was trimmed by 7 bases and V by 7 bases; bases with no gene match: 12. The CDR3 is 14 amino acids. The V gene's germline CDR1 is SQVTM and CDR2 ANQGSEA. In nucleotides, the CDR3 is TGCAGCGCAAACCCAGGGGGCCGGCAGAATGAGCAGTTCTTC. It is translated as CSANPGGRQNEQFF.

The rearrangement joins TRBV20-1 to TRBJ2-7, with 10 bases matching TRBD2. CDR3 size: 16 residues. The germline V gene encodes CDR1 DFQATT and CDR2 SNEGSKA (reference sequence). V was pared by 0 bases and J by 2 bases, with 7 bases of the junction left unmatched. The CDR3 reads CSARDVVLAGTYEQYF. In DNA form, the CDR3 reads TGCAGTGCTAGAGATGTAGTACTAGCGGGAACCTACGAGCAGTACTTC.

This clonotype was observed a few times. CDR3 region: CAISVAGGGTEAFF. The CDR3, as DNA: TGTGCCATCAGTGTCGCCGGGGGGGGAACTGAAGCTTTCTTT. This chain links TRBV10-3 with TRBJ1-1, with a weak D call TRBD1 (5 bases). This CDR3 contains 14 residues. Per germline, CDR1 ENHRY and CDR2 SYGVKD. Trimming left V 4 bases short and J 5 bases short, with 14 bases between.

The V call is TRBV25-1, the J call TRBJ1-2, with D tentatively TRBD1 (5 bases). The germline CDR1 and CDR2 sequences are MGHDK and SYGVNS. The CDR3 sequence is 12 residues long. The V end lost 4 bases, the J end lost 8 bases, and 11 bases lay between the germline ends. The CDR3 here is CASSGTGHGYTF. In nucleotides, the CDR3 is TGTGCCAGCAGTGGAACAGGACACGGCTACACCTTC.

V usage is TRBV29-1 and J usage is TRBJ2-7; the D is unclear. Trimming left V 4 bases short and J 3 bases short, with 13 bases between. The CDR3 is 13 amino acids. Germline assignment: CDR1 SQVTM and CDR2 ANQGSEA. This CDR3 reads CSVVPQDDYEQYF. In DNA form, the CDR3 reads TGCAGCGTTGTTCCCCAGGATGACTACGAGCAGTACTTC.

This clonotype was seen many times. J is TRBJ2-2 and V is TRBV12-3 or TRBV12-4, with TRBD2 identical over 9 bases. This CDR3 has 14 amino acids. V gave up 6 bases and J gave up 1 base; unmatched junction bases: 0. The DNA for the CDR3 is TGTGCCAGCAGGACTAGCGGGAACACCGGGGAGCTGTTTTTT. This encodes CASRTSGNTGELFF.